In its sample, the clone carrying this TCR beta chain was seen once. Its antigen remains unidentified. The entry originates in a study of T cell responses to AZD1222 COVID-19 vaccine. In the study overall: Second-dose intervals of approximately 4 or approximately 12 weeks were pooled. Study-level points and caveats: Mostly white British, mostly female donors; authors suggested clonal diversity may be underestimated. Breadth and depth of Spike-specific TCRs rose after two AZD1222 doses. Every sample of the repertoires postdated the peak T cell response.

The CDR3 covers 13 residues. V lost 6 bases and J lost 3, with 10 bases in between. Germline CDR1 and CDR2: LGHDT and YNNKEL (reference sequence). Measured with immunoSEQ multiplex PCR; TCRdb has only the in-frame clones, and not every one. The sample holds 130,000 or so clones; 85% to 95% are singletons and the top ten take roughly 7.2%. This receptor was taken from an adult in good health. The V gene is TRBV3-1 (or the pseudogene TRBV3-2), the J gene TRBJ2-3; a possible D gene is TRBD2 (6 bases). The sequenced sample was peripheral blood, obtained on day 0 of AZD1222 vaccination. CDR3 DNA: TGTGCCAGCAGAGGGACTCTTACAGATACGCAGTATTTT. It yields the protein CASRGTLTDTQYF.